This T cell receptor beta chain was found in a study of T cells in Graves' hyperthyroidism and ophthalmopathy. This clonotype has ten or more counts. Its antigen remains unidentified. Active moderate-to-severe ophthalmopathy, Clinical Activity Score at least 3, NOSPECS at least 4, under 3 months' duration. Diagnoses rested on clinical symptoms, serum thyroxine and TRAb, thyroid ultrasound and orbital computed tomography. RNA transcripts provided the source from which TCR beta CDR3 regions were amplified. The HTBI primer set drove a first-round RT-PCR of the TCR CDR3. TCRdb re-analysed the multiplex PCR reads in MiXCR, keeping a single row per CDR3 protein. Counted here are 35,000 to 45,000 distinct CDR3 sequences, around 53% occurring once; the ten biggest clones make up about 17%. The study's findings and limits: Stable hyperthyroidism and ophthalmopathy were separated using 13 V-J signatures. Peripheral blood also featured most of the thyroid clonotypes expanded above 0.001.

The sequence derives from a middle-aged man with Graves' ophthalmopathy. What was sequenced was blood.

CDR3 nucleotide sequence: TGTGCCAGCAGCCTTGGGACAGGGAACACCGGGGAGCTGTTTTTT. It is translated as CASSLGTGNTGELFF. The chain joins TRBV3-1 to TRBJ2-2; 8 bases are a match to TRBD1. The CDR3 contains 15 residues. Germline CDR1 reads LGHDT; CDR2 reads YNNKEL (reference sequence). V dropped 4 bases and J dropped 1; count of bases not matched to a gene: 2.